Presented here are 24 T cell receptor beta chains from one specimen sequenced in a study of long-term antiretroviral therapy in people with HIV. A v3.0 immunoSEQ assay was performed at survey level. Assay: immunoSEQ multiplex PCR; the TCRdb copy retains only in-frame clones and omits some. The repertoire holds roughly 34,000 clones, roughly 83% seen once, with more than 3% in the top ten. Material: unsorted PBMCs, obtained 1.9 years after starting antiretroviral therapy. These receptor sequences come from a man between 18 and 29 years old with HIV.

This chain links TRBV4-1 with TRBJ2-7, with TRBD1 identical over 9 bases. This CDR3 has 15 residues. With 4 bases clipped from V and 2 bases from J, the junction kept 6 bases outside the gene matches. From germline, CDR1 is MGHRA and CDR2 YSYEKL. CDR3 protein: CASSRGTGPTYEQYF. CDR3 nucleotide sequence: TGCGCCAGCAGCCGCGGGACAGGGCCAACCTACGAGCAGTACTTC.

The chain employs TRBV28 and TRBJ2-3; 9 bases agree with TRBD1. Germline-derived CDR1 and CDR2 are MDHEN and SYDVKM. Unmatched junction bases numbered 10, after V lost 10 bases and J lost 5 bases. This CDR3 is 14 amino acids long. The CDR3 DNA sequence: TGTGCCACCATCGGACAGGGGAGGGGAGATACGCAGTATTTT. Its translation: CATIGQGRGDTQYF.

The V and J genes are TRBV29-1 and TRBJ2-7, with a possible D match to TRBD1 (5 bases). Trimming stripped 3 bases from V and 2 bases from J, with 8 bases between. Germline assignment: CDR1 SQVTM and CDR2 ANQGSEA. The CDR3 loop spans 12 amino acids. CDR3 coding DNA: TGCAGCGTTGACTCAGGGACCTACGAGCAGTACTTC. This encodes CSVDSGTYEQYF.

V gene TRBV13 combines with J gene TRBJ1-1; the match to TRBD1 covers 9 bases. Losses at the gene ends were 6 bases for V and 7 bases for J; bases not matched to a gene: 6. Germline V gives CDR1 PRHDT, CDR2 FYEKMQ (reference sequence). This CDR3 region has 13 residues. The CDR3 sequence is CASSSDRGVEAFF. In DNA form, the CDR3 reads TGTGCCAGCAGTTCCGACAGGGGGGTTGAAGCTTTCTTT.

This chain connects TRBV2 to TRBJ1-1; weak D call: TRBD1 (5 bases). CDR1 and CDR2 from the germline V gene are SNHLY and FYNNEI. The ends were cut back, 5 bases at V and 0 bases at J, with 7 bases in the middle. CDR3 length equals 13 residues. In nucleotides, the CDR3 is TGTGCCAGCAGTTCACAGGTGAACACTGAAGCTTTCTTT. Amino acid sequence: CASSSQVNTEAFF. Full variable domain (remainder filled in from reference TRBV2 and TRBJ1-1): EPEVTQTPSHQVTQMGQEVILRCVPISNHLYFYWYRQILGQKVEFLVSFYNNEISEKSEIFDDQFSVERPDGSNFTLKIRSTKLEDSAMYFCASSSQVNTEAFFGQGTRLTVV.

This clone has a single count. This rearrangement joins TRBV7-9 to TRBJ1-2; D is perhaps TRBD1 (5 bases). This CDR3 is built from 15 residues. Trimming took off 5 bases at V and 3 bases at J, with 16 bases between the two ends. The V gene's germline CDR1 is SEHNR and CDR2 FQNEAQ (reference sequence). This CDR3 reads CASSPNLDKDYGYTF. The CDR3 nucleotides are TGTGCCAGCAGCCCTAATTTGGACAAGGACTATGGCTACACCTTC.

The sample holds one count of this clone. This chain connects TRBV7-9 to TRBJ1-4, with TRBD1 matching 8 bases. J was trimmed by 6 bases and V by 3 bases; bases with no gene match: 3. Germline V lookup: CDR1 SEHNR, CDR2 FQNEAQ (reference sequence). The CDR3 has 14 residues. CDR3 loop: CASSLDRADEKLFF. CDR3 coding DNA: TGTGCCAGCAGCTTGGACAGGGCTGATGAAAAACTGTTTTTT.

The chain recombines TRBV6-5 with TRBJ2-7, with D unclear. Germline V gene data show CDR1 as MNHEY and CDR2 as SVGAGI. V dropped 8 bases and J dropped 2 bases, with 16 bases sitting between them. There are 14 residues in the CDR3. The CDR3 DNA sequence: TGTGCCAGCCCACCCCCGGCAGGCCCCTACGAGCAGTACGTC. It codes for CASPPPAGPYEQYV.

This clone appeared a few times. The rearrangement links TRBV19 to TRBJ1-6; 7 nucleotides line up with TRBD1. Germline assignment: CDR1 LNHDA and CDR2 SQIVND (reference sequence). V lost 5 bases to trimming and J lost 8 bases; unmatched junction nucleotides: 9. CDR3 length equals 15 residues. The CDR3 region is CASSSRQGRDSPLHF. CDR3 nucleotide sequence: TGTGCCAGTAGTTCAAGACAGGGAAGGGATTCACCCCTCCACTTT.

The chain recombines TRBV7-3 with TRBJ1-1; D is uncertain. The germline V gene has CDR1 SGHTA and CDR2 FQGTGA. This CDR3 region has 15 residues. Trimming shortened V by 1 base and J by 3 bases, and 12 bases separated the two germline ends. CDR3 sequence: CASSLNGGMDTEAFF. The CDR3 bases are TGTGCCAGCAGCTTAAATGGTGGGATGGACACTGAAGCTTTCTTT. Based on the CDR3 plus reference TRBV7-3 and TRBJ1-1, the full variable domain is GAGVSQTPSNKVTEKGKYVELRCDPISGHTALYWYRQSLGQGPEFLIYFQGTGAADDSGLPNDRFFAVRPEGSVSTLKIQRTERGDSAVYLCASSLNGGMDTEAFFGQGTRLTVV.

To note about this clone: At one of its ends the junction is not consistent with the germline gene, which may arise from a read error. The chain has TRBV20-1 and TRBJ2-1; D is perhaps TRBD1 (6 bases). CDR1 is DFQATT, CDR2 SNEGSKA, per germline (reference sequence). The CDR3 is 10 residues long. DNA of the CDR3: TGCAGTGCTAGAAAGGACAGCTGGGTCTTC. Its translation: CSARKDSWVF.

The rearrangement uses TRBV10-2 and TRBJ2-5; 7 bases are a match to TRBD2. This CDR3 contains 14 residues. The V gene end was trimmed by 4 bases and the J gene end by 5 bases; junction bases not matched to a gene: 7. Germline values: CDR1 WSHSY, CDR2 SAAADI. The CDR3 DNA sequence: TGCGCCAGCAGTGTGGGGGGGTCCGGGGAGACCCAGTACTTC. It specifies CASSVGGSGETQYF.

The V call is TRBV5-6, the J call TRBJ1-1; 9 bases are shared with TRBD1. Germline CDR1 and CDR2: SGHDT and YYEEEE. V shed 0 bases, J shed 4 bases, and the junction held 7 bases outside the gene matches. This CDR3 is 16 amino acids long. The CDR3 reads CASSLEQGARGTEAFF. In nucleotides, the CDR3 is TGTGCCAGCAGCTTGGAACAGGGGGCGCGAGGCACTGAAGCTTTCTTT.

This clone was counted between two and nine times. This CDR3 is CASSQGTGERNEQFF. The CDR3 DNA reads TGCGCCAGCAGCCAAGGGACAGGGGAGAGGAATGAGCAGTTCTTC. V and J are TRBV4-1 and TRBJ2-1, with TRBD1 identical over 9 bases. This CDR3 is 15 amino acids long. The ends lost 1 base at V and 7 bases at J; junction bases unmatched: 5. Germline V gives CDR1 MGHRA, CDR2 YSYEKL.

This clone was detected once. This chain joins TRBV6-1 and TRBJ2-1; 10 bases are a match to TRBD2. The germline V gene encodes CDR1 MNHNS and CDR2 SASEGT. This CDR3 is 15 amino acids long. J was trimmed by 7 bases and V by 4 bases; bases with no gene match: 7. The CDR3 reads CASSGVAGGGNEQFF. The CDR3 DNA sequence: TGTGCCAGCAGTGGGGTAGCGGGGGGTGGGAATGAGCAGTTCTTC.

The chain joins TRBV29-1 to TRBJ2-3; 8 bases agree with TRBD1. CDR3 length: 15 residues. CDR1 and CDR2 (germline): SQVTM, ANQGSEA. After removal of 4 bases from V and 3 bases from J, the junction contained 9 bases not matched to a gene. CDR3 residues: CSVVGLGTGTDTQYF. The CDR3 DNA sequence: TGCAGCGTTGTGGGTTTGGGGACAGGTACAGATACGCAGTATTTT.

The chain has TRBV4-1 and TRBJ2-1; TRBD2 matches at 9 bases. Germline V CDR1 and CDR2: MGHRA, YSYEKL. V trimming: 0 bases; J trimming: 8 bases; junction bases outside the gene matches: 11. The length of the CDR3 is 17 residues. The CDR3 region has the DNA TGCGCCAGCAGCCAAGATCCTGGCGGGGGGGCCAGGGATGAGCAGTTCTTC. It yields the protein CASSQDPGGGARDEQFF.

V and J are TRBV28 and TRBJ2-2, with 7 bases that match TRBD1. The CDR3 covers 16 residues. Trimming cost V 1 base and J 1 base; bases outside gene matches: 3. Germline CDR1 is MDHEN and CDR2 is SYDVKM. CDR3 amino acids: CASSLLRTGNTGELFF. The CDR3 DNA reads as TGTGCCAGCAGTTTATTAAGGACAGGGAACACCGGGGAGCTGTTTTTT.

This clone was recorded a few times. The chain couples TRBV7-8 to TRBJ1-5, with D possibly matching TRBD1 (5 bases). The CDR3 totals 17 residues. From germline, CDR1 is SGHVS and CDR2 FQNEAQ. Between the trimmed V and J ends, which lost 0 bases and 6 bases, there was a span of 18 bases. The CDR3: CASSLAGAGWRSQPQHF. In DNA form, the CDR3 reads TGTGCCAGCAGCTTAGCGGGCGCAGGGTGGAGGAGTCAGCCCCAGCATTTT.

The chain couples TRBV18 to TRBJ2-5, with 10 bases matching TRBD1. The CDR3 is 15 residues long. Looked up from germline, CDR1 is KGHSH and CDR2 is LQKENI. V shed 2 bases, J shed 5 bases, and the junction held 5 bases outside the gene matches. The CDR3 nucleotides read TGTGCCAGCTCACCATTGGGACAGGGGACGGAGACCCAGTACTTC. Translated: CASSPLGQGTETQYF. Using reference TRBV18 and TRBJ2-5 for the parts outside the CDR3, the full variable domain is NAGVMQNPRHLVRRRGQEARLRCSPMKGHSHVYWYRQLPEEGLKFMVYLQKENIIDESGMPKERFSAEFPKEGPSILRIQQVVRGDSAAYFCASSPLGQGTETQYFGPGTRLLVL.

The chain recombines TRBV5-5 with TRBJ2-1; tentatively, D is TRBD1 or TRBD2 (6 bases each). The CDR3 contains 17 residues. V shed 2 bases and J shed 2 bases, with 17 bases lying between them. The germline CDR1 and CDR2 sequences are SGHKS and YYEKEE (reference sequence). The CDR3 is CASSFRTGRGAYNEQFF. The CDR3 DNA is TGTGCCAGCAGCTTCCGTACAGGGCGGGGTGCCTACAATGAGCAGTTCTTC.

The chain uses TRBV29-1 and TRBJ2-3, with 9 bases matching TRBD2. The junction had 13 bases not matched to a gene; V was cut back by 1 base and J by 2 bases. The CDR3 extends over 18 amino acids. The V gene's germline CDR1 is SQVTM and CDR2 ANQGSEA. The CDR3 DNA sequence: TGCAGCGTTGAAGTGTGGTCGGAGTCGGGACTAGCCACAGATACGCAGTATTTT. Translated, it gives CSVEVWSESGLATDTQYF.

The chain couples TRBV12-5 to TRBJ2-1; the D gene could be TRBD1 or TRBD2 (5 bases each). Trimming took 1 base from V and 9 from J, leaving 19 bases between them. There are 16 residues in the CDR3. Germline assignment: CDR1 LGHNT and CDR2 FRNRAP. CDR3 sequence: CASGLEAPATGGEQFF. In DNA form, the CDR3 reads TGTGCTAGTGGTTTGGAAGCCCCCGCCACAGGAGGTGAGCAGTTCTTC.

This clone was recorded only once. The chain links TRBV12-1 to TRBJ1-3; the D call of TRBD1 is as the table states it, not checked on the DNA. TRBV12-1 constitutes a pseudogene. This CDR3 has 15 residues. DNA for the CDR3: TGTGCCAGCAGCTTGGACAGCAGCTCTGGAAACACCATATATTTT. It specifies CASSLDSSSGNTIYF.